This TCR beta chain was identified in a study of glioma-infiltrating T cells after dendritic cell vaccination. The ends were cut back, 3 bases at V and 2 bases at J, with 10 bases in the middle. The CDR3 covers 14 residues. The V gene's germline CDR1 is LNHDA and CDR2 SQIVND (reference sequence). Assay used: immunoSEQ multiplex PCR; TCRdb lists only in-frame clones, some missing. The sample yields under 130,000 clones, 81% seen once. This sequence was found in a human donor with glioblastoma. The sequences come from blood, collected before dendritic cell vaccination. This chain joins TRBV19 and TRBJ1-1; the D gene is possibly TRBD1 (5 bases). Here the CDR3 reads CASSIRVGNTEAFF. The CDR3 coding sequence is TGTGCCAGTAGTATCAGGGTGGGAAACACTGAAGCTTTCTTT. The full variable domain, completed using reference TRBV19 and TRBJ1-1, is DGGITQSPKYLFRKEGQNVTLSCEQNLNHDAMYWYRQDPGQGLRLIYYSQIVNDFQKGDIAEGYSVSREKKESFPLTVTSAQKNPTAFYLCASSIRVGNTEAFFGQGTRLTVV.